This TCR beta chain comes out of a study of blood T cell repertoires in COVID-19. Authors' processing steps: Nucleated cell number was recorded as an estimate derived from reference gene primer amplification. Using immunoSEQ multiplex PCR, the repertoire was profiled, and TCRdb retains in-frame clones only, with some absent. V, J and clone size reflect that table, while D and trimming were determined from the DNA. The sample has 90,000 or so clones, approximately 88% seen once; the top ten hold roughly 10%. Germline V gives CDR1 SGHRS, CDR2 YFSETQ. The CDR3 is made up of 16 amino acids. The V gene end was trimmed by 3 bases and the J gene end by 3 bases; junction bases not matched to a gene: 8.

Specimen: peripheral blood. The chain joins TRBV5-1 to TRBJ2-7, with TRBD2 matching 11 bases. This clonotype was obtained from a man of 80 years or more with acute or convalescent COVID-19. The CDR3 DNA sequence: TGCGCCAGCAGCTGGGGATTAGCGGGGGGGAACTACGAGCAGTACTTC. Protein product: CASSWGLAGGNYEQYF.